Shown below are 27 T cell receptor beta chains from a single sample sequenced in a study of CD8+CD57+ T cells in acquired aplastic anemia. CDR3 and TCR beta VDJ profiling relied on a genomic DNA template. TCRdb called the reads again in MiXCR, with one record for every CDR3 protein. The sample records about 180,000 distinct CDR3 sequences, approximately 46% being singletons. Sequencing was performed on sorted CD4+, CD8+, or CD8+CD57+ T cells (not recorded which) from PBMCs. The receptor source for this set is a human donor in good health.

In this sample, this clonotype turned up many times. For the CDR3, the DNA is TGCAGTGTTCGGCTAGCAACCTACAATGAGCAGTTCTTC. Its translation: CSVRLATYNEQFF. This chain links TRBV20-1 with TRBJ2-1; possibly TRBD2 for D (5 bases). Between the trimmed V and J ends, which lost 7 bases and 2 bases, there was a span of 12 bases. Germline CDR1 reads DFQATT; CDR2 reads SNEGSKA (reference sequence). CDR3 length: 13 residues.

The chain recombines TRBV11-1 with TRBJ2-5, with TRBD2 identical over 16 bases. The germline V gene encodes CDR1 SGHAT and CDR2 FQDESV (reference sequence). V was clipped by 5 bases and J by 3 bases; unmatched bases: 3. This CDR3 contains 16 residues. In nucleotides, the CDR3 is TGTGCCAGCAGCCCCGGGACTAGCGGGAGGGAAGAGACCCAGTACTTC. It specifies CASSPGTSGREETQYF.

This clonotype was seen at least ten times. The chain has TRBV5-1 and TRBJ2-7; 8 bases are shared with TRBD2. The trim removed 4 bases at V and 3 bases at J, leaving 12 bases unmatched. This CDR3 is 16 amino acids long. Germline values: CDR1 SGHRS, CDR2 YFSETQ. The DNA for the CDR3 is TGCGCCAGCAGCCCCCTGAGCGGGAGTAGTATCTACGAGCAGTACTTC. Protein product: CASSPLSGSSIYEQYF. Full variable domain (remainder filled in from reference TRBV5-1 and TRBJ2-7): KAGVTQTPRYLIKTRGQQVTLSCSPISGHRSVSWYQQTPGQGLQFLFEYFSETQRNKGNFPGRFSGRQFSNSRSEMNVSTLELGDSALYLCASSPLSGSSIYEQYFGPGTRLTVT.

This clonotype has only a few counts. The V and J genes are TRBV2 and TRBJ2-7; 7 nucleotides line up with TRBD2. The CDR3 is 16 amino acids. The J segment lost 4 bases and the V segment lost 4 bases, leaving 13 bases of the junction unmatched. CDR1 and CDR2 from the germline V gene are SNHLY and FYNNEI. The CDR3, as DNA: TGTGCCAGCAGTGCCGGCGGGGGAGCGGGGTCGTACGAGCAGTACTTC. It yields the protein CASSAGGGAGSYEQYF.

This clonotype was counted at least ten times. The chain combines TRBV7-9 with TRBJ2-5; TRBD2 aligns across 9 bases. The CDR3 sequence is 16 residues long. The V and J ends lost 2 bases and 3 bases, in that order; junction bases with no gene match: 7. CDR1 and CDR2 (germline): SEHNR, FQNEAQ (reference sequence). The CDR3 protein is CASSLIDSGRKETQYF. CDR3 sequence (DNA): TGTGCCAGCAGCTTAATCGATAGCGGGAGAAAAGAGACCCAGTACTTC.

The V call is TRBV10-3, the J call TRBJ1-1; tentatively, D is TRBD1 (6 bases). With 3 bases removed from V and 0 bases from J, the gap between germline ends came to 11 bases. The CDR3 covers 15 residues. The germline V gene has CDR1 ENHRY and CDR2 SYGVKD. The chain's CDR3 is CAISDRQGMNTEAFF. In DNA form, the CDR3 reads TGTGCCATCAGTGATCGGCAGGGGATGAACACTGAAGCTTTCTTT.

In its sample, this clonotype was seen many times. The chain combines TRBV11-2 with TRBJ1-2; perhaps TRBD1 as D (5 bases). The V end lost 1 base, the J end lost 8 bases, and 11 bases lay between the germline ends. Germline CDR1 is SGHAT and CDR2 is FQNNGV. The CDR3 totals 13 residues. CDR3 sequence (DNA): TGTGCCAGCAGCTTAGCCCGGGACGAAGGCTACACCTTC. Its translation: CASSLARDEGYTF.

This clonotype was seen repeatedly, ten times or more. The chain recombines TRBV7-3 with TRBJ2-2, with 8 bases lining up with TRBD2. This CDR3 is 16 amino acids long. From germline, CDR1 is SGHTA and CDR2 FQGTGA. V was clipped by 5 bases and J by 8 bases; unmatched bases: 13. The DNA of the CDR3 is TGTGCCAGCAGCGTGGACGGGAGGGCCGTCACTGGGGAGCTGTTTTTT. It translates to CASSVDGRAVTGELFF.

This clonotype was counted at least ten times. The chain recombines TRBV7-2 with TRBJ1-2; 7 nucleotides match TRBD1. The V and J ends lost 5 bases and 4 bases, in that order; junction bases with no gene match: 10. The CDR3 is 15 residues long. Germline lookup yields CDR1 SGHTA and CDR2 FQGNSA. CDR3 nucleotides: TGTGCCAGCAGCCCCGAGGGACAGACGCCCTATGGCTACACCTTC. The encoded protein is CASSPEGQTPYGYTF.

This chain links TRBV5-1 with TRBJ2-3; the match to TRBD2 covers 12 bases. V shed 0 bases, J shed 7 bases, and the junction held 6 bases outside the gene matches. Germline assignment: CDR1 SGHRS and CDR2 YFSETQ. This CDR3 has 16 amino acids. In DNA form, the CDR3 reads TGCGCCAGCAGCTTGGATTGGACTAGCGGGGCTAATACGCAGTATTTT. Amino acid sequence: CASSLDWTSGANTQYF.

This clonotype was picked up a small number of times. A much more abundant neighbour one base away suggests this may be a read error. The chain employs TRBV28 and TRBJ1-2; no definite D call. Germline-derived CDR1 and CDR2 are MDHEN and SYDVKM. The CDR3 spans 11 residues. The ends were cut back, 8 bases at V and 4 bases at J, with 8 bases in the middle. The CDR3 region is CASGYSYGYTF. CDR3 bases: TGTGCCAGCGGTTACAGCTATGGCTACACCTTC.

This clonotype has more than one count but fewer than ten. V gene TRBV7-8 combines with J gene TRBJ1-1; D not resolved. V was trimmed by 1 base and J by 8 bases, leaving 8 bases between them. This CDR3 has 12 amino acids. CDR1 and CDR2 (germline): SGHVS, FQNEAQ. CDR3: CASSLVMTEAFF. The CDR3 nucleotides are TGTGCCAGCAGCTTAGTTATGACCGAAGCTTTCTTT.

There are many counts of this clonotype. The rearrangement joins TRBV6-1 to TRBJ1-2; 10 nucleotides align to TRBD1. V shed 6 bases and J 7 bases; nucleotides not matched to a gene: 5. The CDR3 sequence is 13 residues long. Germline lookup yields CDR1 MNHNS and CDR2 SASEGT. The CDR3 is CASRGQGGGGYTF. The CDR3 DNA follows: TGTGCCAGCAGAGGACAGGGGGGAGGTGGCTACACCTTC.

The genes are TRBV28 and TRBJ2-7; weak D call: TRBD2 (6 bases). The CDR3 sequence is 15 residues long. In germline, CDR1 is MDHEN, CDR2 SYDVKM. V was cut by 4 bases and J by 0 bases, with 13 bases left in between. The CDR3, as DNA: TGTGCCAGCAGTTCACCGAGCGGGCACTCCTACGAGCAGTACTTC. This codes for CASSSPSGHSYEQYF.

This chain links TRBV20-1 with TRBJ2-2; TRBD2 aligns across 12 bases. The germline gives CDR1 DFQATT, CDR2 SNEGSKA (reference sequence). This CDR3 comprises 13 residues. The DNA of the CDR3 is TGCACCCGGACTAGCGGGATGAGCGGGGAGCTGTTTTTT. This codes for CTRTSGMSGELFF.

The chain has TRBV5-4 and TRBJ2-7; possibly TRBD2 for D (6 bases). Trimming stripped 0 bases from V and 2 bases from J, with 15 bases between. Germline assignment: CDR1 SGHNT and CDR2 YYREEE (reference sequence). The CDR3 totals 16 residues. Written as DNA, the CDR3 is TGTGCCAGCAGCTTGGCCGGGGCGGGACCGACCTACGAGCAGTACTTC. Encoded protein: CASSLAGAGPTYEQYF.

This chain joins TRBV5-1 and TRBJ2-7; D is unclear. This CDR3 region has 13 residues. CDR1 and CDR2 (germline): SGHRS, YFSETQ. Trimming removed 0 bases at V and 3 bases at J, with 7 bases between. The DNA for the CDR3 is TGCGCCAGCAGCTTGGCCATAGGCTACGAGCAGTACTTC. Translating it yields CASSLAIGYEQYF.

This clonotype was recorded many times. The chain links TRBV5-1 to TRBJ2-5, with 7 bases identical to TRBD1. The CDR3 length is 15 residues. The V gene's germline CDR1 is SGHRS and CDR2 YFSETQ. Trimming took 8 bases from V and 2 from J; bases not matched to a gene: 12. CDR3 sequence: CASSRTGAPQETQYF. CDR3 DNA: TGCGCCAGTTCAAGGACAGGAGCGCCTCAAGAGACCCAGTACTTC.

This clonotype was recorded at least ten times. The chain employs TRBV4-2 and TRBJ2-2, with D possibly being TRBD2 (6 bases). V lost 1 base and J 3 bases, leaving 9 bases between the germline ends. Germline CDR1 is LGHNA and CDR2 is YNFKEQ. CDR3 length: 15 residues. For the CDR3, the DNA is TGTGCCAGCAGCCAAGTGCAGCGGGACACCGGGGAGCTGTTTTTT. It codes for CASSQVQRDTGELFF.

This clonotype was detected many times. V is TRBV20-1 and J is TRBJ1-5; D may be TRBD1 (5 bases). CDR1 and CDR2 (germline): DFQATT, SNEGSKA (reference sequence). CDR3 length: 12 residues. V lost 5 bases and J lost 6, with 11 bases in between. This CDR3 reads CSACGTGQPQHF. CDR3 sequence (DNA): TGCAGTGCTTGCGGGACGGGTCAGCCCCAGCATTTT.

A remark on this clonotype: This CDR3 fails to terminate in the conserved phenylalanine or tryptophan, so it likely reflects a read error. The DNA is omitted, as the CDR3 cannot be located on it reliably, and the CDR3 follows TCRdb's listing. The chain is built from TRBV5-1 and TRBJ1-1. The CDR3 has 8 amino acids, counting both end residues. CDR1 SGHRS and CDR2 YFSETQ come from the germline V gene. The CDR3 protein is CASSLWDL.

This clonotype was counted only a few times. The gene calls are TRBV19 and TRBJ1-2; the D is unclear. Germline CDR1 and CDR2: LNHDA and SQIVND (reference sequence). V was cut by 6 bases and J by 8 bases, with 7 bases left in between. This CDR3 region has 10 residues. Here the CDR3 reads CASRDGGYTF. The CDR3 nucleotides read TGTGCCAGTAGAGATGGGGGCTACACCTTC.

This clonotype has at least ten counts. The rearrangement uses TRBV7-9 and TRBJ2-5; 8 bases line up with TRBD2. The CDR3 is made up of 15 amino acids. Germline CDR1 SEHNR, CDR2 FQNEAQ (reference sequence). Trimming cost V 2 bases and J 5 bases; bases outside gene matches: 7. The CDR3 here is CASSLFSGISETQYF. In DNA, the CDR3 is TGTGCCAGCAGCTTATTTAGCGGGATAAGCGAGACCCAGTACTTC. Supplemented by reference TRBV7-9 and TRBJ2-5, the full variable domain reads DTGVSQNPRHKITKRGQNVTFRCDPISEHNRLYWYRQTLGQGPEFLTYFQNEAQLEKSRLLSDRFSAERPKGSFSTLEIQRTEQGDSAMYLCASSLFSGISETQYFGPGTRLLVL.

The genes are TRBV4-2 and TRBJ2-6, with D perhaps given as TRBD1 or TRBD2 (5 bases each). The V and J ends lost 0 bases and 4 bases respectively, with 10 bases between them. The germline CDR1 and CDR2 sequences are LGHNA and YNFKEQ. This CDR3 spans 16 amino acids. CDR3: CASSQDEGTGANVLTF. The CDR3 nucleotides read TGTGCCAGCAGCCAAGACGAGGGGACCGGGGCCAACGTCCTGACTTTC.

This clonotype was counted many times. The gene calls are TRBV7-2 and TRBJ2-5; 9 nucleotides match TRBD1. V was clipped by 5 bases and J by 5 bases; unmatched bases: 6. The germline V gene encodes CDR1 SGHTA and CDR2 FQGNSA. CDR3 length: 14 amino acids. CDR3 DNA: TGTGCCAGCAGCAAAACAGGGGGCCAGGAGACCCAGTACTTC. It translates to CASSKTGGQETQYF.

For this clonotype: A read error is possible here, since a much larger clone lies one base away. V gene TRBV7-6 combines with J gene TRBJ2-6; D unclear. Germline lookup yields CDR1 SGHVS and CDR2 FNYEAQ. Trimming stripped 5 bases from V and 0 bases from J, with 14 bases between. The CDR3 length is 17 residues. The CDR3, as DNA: TGTGCCAGCAGCCCAACACGCACAGCCTCTGGGGCCAACGTCCTGACTTTC. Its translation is CASSPTRTASGANVLTF. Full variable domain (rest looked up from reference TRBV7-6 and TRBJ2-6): GAGVSQSPRYKVTKRGQDVALRCDPISGHVSLYWYRQALGQGPEFLTYFNYEAQQDKSGLPNDRFSAERPEGSISTLTIQRTEQRDSAMYRCASSPTRTASGANVLTFGAGSRLTVL.

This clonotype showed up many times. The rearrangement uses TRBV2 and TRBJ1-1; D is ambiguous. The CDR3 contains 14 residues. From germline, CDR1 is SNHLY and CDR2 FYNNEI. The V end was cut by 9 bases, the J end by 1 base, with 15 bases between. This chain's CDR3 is CARRDTGRNTEAFF. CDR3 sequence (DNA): TGTGCCAGGAGAGACACCGGGAGGAACACTGAAGCTTTCTTT.